This T cell receptor beta chain derives from a study of CD8 T cells in ankylosing spondylitis. Researchers built TCR beta libraries using quantitative 5'-RACE with molecular barcodes. Each CDR3 protein is one row after TCRdb ran MiXCR on the 5' RACE reads. The data contain about 540,000 distinct CDR3 sequences, approximately 12% of them singletons. Germline assignment: CDR1 SQVTM and CDR2 ANQGSEA. The CDR3 covers 12 residues. V was shortened by 0 bases and J by 8 bases, with 7 bases between the two germline ends. General study points: In the blood and synovial fluid of reactive arthritis, some motif variants had been previously reported. Reports say disease-linked clones showed up significantly more in matched ankylosing spondylitis synovial fluid. Within peripheral blood, clones linked to disease were CD8+ and relatively rare. Several highly homologous variants formed a TCR beta motif that appeared characteristic of ankylosing spondylitis blood.

As to this clonotype: As yet, its antigen is unknown.

This chain links TRBV29-1 with TRBJ1-4; D is ambiguous. Sequencing input: blood, either unsorted or a sorted T cell fraction (not recorded which). The TCR was taken from a male donor with ankylosing spondylitis. For the CDR3, the DNA is TGCAGCGTTGAAGACAGCACCGAAAAACTGTTTTTT. Protein sequence: CSVEDSTEKLFF.